The text below deals with one T cell receptor (beta chain). Its antigen is not yet known. No much larger clone is present one base from it, and per-base qualities are unavailable. The CDR3 spans 14 residues, from the cysteine through the phenylalanine. Solely the CDR3 DNA is kept, with 42 bases framed from the first base. In the germline V gene, CDR1 corresponds to SNHLY and CDR2 to FYNNEI. V ends up 6 bases short and J 5 bases short, with an unmatched junction base count of 6. The data originate from a study of blood T cell repertoires in COVID-19 (dated by TCRdb to about 2020). Describing the broader study: Samples covering the acute and convalescent phases of COVID-19 were provided by collaborators in the United States, Italy and Spain. Where HLA class I and class II types were available, the types were taken from metadata supplied by the sample provider, not from assay-based typing. The dataset comprised deeply sampled blood TCRbeta repertoires from subjects exposed to, actively infected with, or recovered from COVID-19. The samples were drawn from two sources: the first 160 participants of the ongoing ImmuneRACE study, and over 1,000 subjects contributed by 6 global collaborators. The material from the prospective study consisted of cDNA or gDNA derived from T cells, B-cell-depleted T cells, or PBMCs. A de-identified subject ID, COVID-19 status, age in years and sex were almost always included in the sample metadata. The repertoires were released in a freely available public database intended as a resource for research on the immune response to SARS-CoV-2. What the study reported, not specific to this receptor: The quantity of clinical and demographic metadata differed by source and by participant and was supplied without curation.

TCRbeta CDR3 regions were amplified from genomic DNA by means of the immunoSEQ Assay, a bias-controlled multiplex PCR. The source study handled its data this way. The number of nucleated cells in each sample was estimated from the amplification of reference gene primers within the assay. Sequence reads were collapsed and filtered to measure the absolute abundance of every unique TCRbeta CDR3 rearrangement. For each sample, productive Simpson clonality was calculated as the square root of Simpson's diversity index over productive rearrangements. TCRdb's version of the immuneACCESS table is confined to in-frame rearrangements and falls short of the full clone set. An unresolved V gene accounts for under half of the shortfall where checked; the remainder is of unknown origin. That table furnishes V, J and clone size, whereas the DNA furnished D and trimming. The sample table shows 300,000 to 400,000 clones, and around 90% are seen once. Clones ranked in the top ten supply 5.2% of the sample.

In the prospective study, participants were roughly 18 to 90 years old, resided in under 30 geographic areas of the United States, and were enrolled through a virtual design. Cohort assignment in the prospective study relied on participant-reported clinical history from a screening survey and a study questionnaire. Recovered participants in ImmuneRACE Cohort 3 were defined by two consecutive negative NP/OP PCR tests, clearance by a healthcare professional, or resolution of symptoms. Each participant in the prospective study had whole blood, serum and a nasopharyngeal or oropharyngeal swab collected by mobile phlebotomists. Over a roughly two-month period, participants in the prospective study had the option of providing additional blood draws and questionnaires. Before DNA extraction, blood samples from the prospective study were shipped at room temperature or frozen.

The specimen was PBMCs or T cells enriched from blood (not recorded which). This sequence was found in a man aged 60-69 years who had recovered from COVID-19. The chain employs TRBV2 and TRBJ1-3, and TRBD1 matches 8 of the central bases. The CDR3 reads CASRKDRGRNTIYF. At the DNA level, the sequence is TGTGCCAGCAGGAAAGACAGGGGTCGAAACACCATATATTTT.